This T cell receptor (beta chain) comes out of a study of cytomegalovirus exposure and HLA in healthy donors. Study results and limitations: The study designated 150 or so TCR beta chains cytomegalovirus-associated. Rare sequences made up most TCRs, while some public TCRs were found in many donors. The availability of immune exposure information extended only to CMV serostatus.

This CDR3 comprises 14 residues. Germline assignment: CDR1 MDHEN and CDR2 SYDVKM. With 9 bases removed from V and 4 bases from J, the gap between germline ends came to 15 bases. Vbeta (60) and Jbeta (13) primers were used in the PCR. Produced via immunoSEQ multiplex PCR; TCRdb's table is partial and in-frame only. The sample consists of about 100,000 clones, roughly 80% of them appearing once. Though nominally healthy at sampling, donors likely had unrecorded immune exposures. Points on this clone: The antigen remains undetermined.

This receptor was obtained from a man aged 35-49 years in good health and CMV-seropositive. Sequencing input: PBMCs. This chain joins TRBV28 and TRBJ2-2; possibly TRBD2 for D (6 bases). CDR3 amino acids: CASRGAGSTGELFF. The CDR3 DNA reads TGTGCCAGTCGCGGGGCGGGGAGCACCGGGGAGCTGTTTTTT.